This T cell receptor beta chain was identified during a study of memory CD4+ T cells and cytomegalovirus serostatus. The sort gate was single viable CD3+CD4+CD8-CD45RO+ cells for memory CD4+ T cells. TCRdb keeps only in-frame clones here, not all; method: immunoSEQ multiplex PCR. Of around 44,000 clones listed, approximately 80% were seen once; the top ten hold under 8%. This clone has only a few counts. The CDR3 is 15 amino acids. Germline-derived CDR1 and CDR2 are MDHEN and SYDVKM. The junction had 6 bases not matched to a gene; V was cut back by 8 bases and J by 2 bases. V usage is TRBV28 and J usage is TRBJ1-5, with TRBD1 matching 10 bases. Sequencing was performed on memory CD4+ T cells from blood. This receptor was obtained from an adult in good health and CMV-seronegative. The CDR3 reads CASDRGRRGNQPQHF. In nucleotides, the CDR3 is TGTGCCAGCGACAGGGGGCGAAGGGGCAATCAGCCCCAGCATTTT.